This entry is about one T cell receptor beta chain. Which antigen it targets is not known. No much larger clone exists at a distance of one base, and base qualities are not known. V is shortened by 7 bases, J by 4 bases, and the region joining them spans 25 bases. The CDR1 and CDR2 encoded by the germline V gene are MNHNS and SASEGT. Taken from cysteine to phenylalanine, the CDR3 has 17 residues. Only CDR3 DNA is held: 51 bases, read in frame from base 1. The data were obtained in a study of T-cell reconstitution after alpha-beta-depleted transplantation in children (dated by TCRdb to the mid-2010s). Study-wide context: Using TCR repertoire profiling, the study followed T-cell immune reconstitution in a quantitative way in children after TCRalphabeta/CD19-depleted allogeneic hematopoietic cell transplantation.

The library was built by means of PCR. The instrument was an Illumina HiSeq 2500. To normalize quantification of the TCRbeta repertoire, the TCR libraries were built with molecular barcoding that relied on unique molecular identifiers. Using fastp at Q25 and MiXCR, TCRdb reprocessed the public reads and kept productive beta chains. Each CDR3 protein gets just one entry, which takes the most common genes and DNA from the rows behind it. Present in this sample are 440,000 or so distinct CDR3 sequences, over 40% of which were seen just once. Roughly 27% of the sample comes from the top ten. Here is what the overall study found, with its caveats: The apparently early alphabetaT-cell count recovery about two months after transplant was reportedly dependent on only several hundred rapidly expanded clones derived from non-depleted graft cells. Over the following months the frequencies of hyperexpanded clones went down, and after one year T-cell counts and TCRbeta diversity were mostly credited to newly produced T cells. In some patients, the high TCRbeta diversity seen at day 60 was put down to recipient T cells and intrathymic progenitors that had survived conditioning.

According to the study, the label for this sample's treatment or condition signals: allogeneic hematopoietic cell transplantation with graft depleted of TCRalphabeta T cells and CD19 B cells. The transplant recipients were children given TCRalphabeta/CD19-depleted allogeneic hematopoietic cell grafts. This clonotype was obtained from a girl aged 2 to 9 with aplastic anemia, due to receive a stem cell transplant. Rearrangement joined TRBV6-1 to TRBJ2-5, with TRBD2 perhaps the D gene, on 6 matching bases. Sequenced here: PBMCs, sampled before TCRalphabeta/CD19-depleted stem cell transplant. Here is the DNA: TGTGCCAGCACTCCTCTACTAGACGGGGAGGTAGGAGAGACCCAGTACTTC. It translates as CASTPLLDGEVGETQYF.